The 20 T cell receptor beta chains in this list originate from one sample, sequenced in a study of blood T cell repertoires in COVID-19. Measured with immunoSEQ multiplex PCR; TCRdb has only the in-frame clones, and not every one. The sample lists under 300,000 clones, roughly nine tenths seen once, with 2.2% in the top ten. What was sequenced was peripheral blood. The receptors come from a man aged 50-60 years with acute or convalescent COVID-19.

There are a few counts of this clone. The chain combines TRBV7-3 with TRBJ2-5, with TRBD1 matching 8 bases. The CDR3 contains 16 residues. Germline lookup yields CDR1 SGHTA and CDR2 FQGTGA. V lost 5 bases, J lost 2 bases, and 10 bases stayed unmatched. This chain's CDR3 is CASSPGQGGRQETQYF. In DNA form, the CDR3 reads TGTGCCAGCAGCCCTGGACAGGGTGGAAGGCAAGAGACCCAGTACTTC.

The chain joins TRBV5-4 to TRBJ2-2; D is unclear. Trimming took 4 bases from V and 7 from J, leaving 11 bases between them. The CDR3 extends over 13 amino acids. The V gene's germline CDR1 is SGHNT and CDR2 YYREEE (reference sequence). CDR3 coding DNA: TGTGCCAGCAGCCGCCGACTCGACGGGGAGCTGTTTTTT. Amino acids: CASSRRLDGELFF.

The V and J genes are TRBV10-3 and TRBJ1-6; D is unclear. CDR3 length equals 16 residues. Germline CDR1 is ENHRY and CDR2 is SYGVKD. The V end lost 4 bases, the J end lost 0 bases, and 10 bases lay between the germline ends. The CDR3 is CAISVEASSYNSPLHF. The CDR3 bases are TGTGCCATCAGTGTTGAGGCCAGCTCCTATAATTCACCCCTCCACTTT.

The rearrangement joins TRBV24-1 to TRBJ2-2; the D gene is possibly TRBD1 (6 bases). The CDR3 is made up of 13 amino acids. CDR1 and CDR2 from the germline V gene are KGHDR and SFDVKD. V lost 4 bases to trimming and J lost 8 bases, with 10 bases between them. CDR3 protein: CATSDPGVGELFF. CDR3 coding DNA: TGTGCCACCAGTGACCCAGGGGTAGGGGAGCTGTTTTTT.

The chain joins TRBV10-2 to TRBJ1-2; weak D call: TRBD1 (5 bases). The germline CDR1 and CDR2 sequences are WSHSY and SAAADI. Trimming removed 2 bases at V and 2 bases at J, with 6 bases between. The length of the CDR3 is 13 residues. DNA for the CDR3: TGCGCCAGCAGTGAGGGGGGGAACTATGGCTACACCTTC. This encodes CASSEGGNYGYTF.

This chain joins TRBV7-2 and TRBJ2-7; perhaps TRBD2 as D (5 bases). V lost 2 bases and J 7 bases, leaving 15 bases between the germline ends. Germline CDR1 and CDR2: SGHTA and FQGNSA. The CDR3 contains 14 residues. The CDR3 nucleotides read TGTGCCAGCAGCTTATATACGCGTGCGGGTGAGCAGTACTTC. Translating it yields CASSLYTRAGEQYF.

The J gene is TRBJ1-3, the V gene TRBV4-1; the D is unclear. V lost 0 bases, J lost 1 base, and 7 bases lay in between. Germline CDR1 MGHRA, CDR2 YSYEKL. The CDR3 loop spans 15 amino acids. Here the CDR3 reads CASSQDRVSGNTIYF. The DNA of the CDR3 is TGCGCCAGCAGCCAAGATCGGGTATCTGGAAACACCATATATTTT.

The chain uses TRBV11-2 and TRBJ1-2; 8 bases fit TRBD1. Germline CDR1 is SGHAT and CDR2 is FQNNGV. CDR3 length equals 14 residues. V shed 5 bases and J 4 bases; nucleotides not matched to a gene: 6. The CDR3 protein is CASSPGQGSYGYTF. CDR3 coding DNA: TGTGCCAGCAGCCCCGGACAGGGAAGCTATGGCTACACCTTC.

The rearrangement uses TRBV18 and TRBJ2-5, with 8 bases fitting TRBD2. Germline V lookup: CDR1 KGHSH, CDR2 LQKENI. Germline trimming cut 3 bases from V and 2 bases from J; bases unmatched to any gene: 11. The CDR3 is made up of 17 amino acids. Here the CDR3 DNA reads TGTGCCAGCTCACCTCTGGGAGCGGGGGAGCCACAAGAGACCCAGTACTTC. Its translation: CASSPLGAGEPQETQYF. Complete variable domain (other parts from reference TRBV18 and TRBJ2-5): NAGVMQNPRHLVRRRGQEARLRCSPMKGHSHVYWYRQLPEEGLKFMVYLQKENIIDESGMPKERFSAEFPKEGPSILRIQQVVRGDSAAYFCASSPLGAGEPQETQYFGPGTRLLVL.

A few counts support this clone. The chain recombines TRBV20-1 with TRBJ2-3; 7 nucleotides align to TRBD1. After removal of 6 bases from V and 9 bases from J, the junction contained 6 bases not matched to a gene. The germline CDR1 and CDR2 sequences are DFQATT and SNEGSKA (reference sequence). The CDR3 sequence is 11 residues long. Here the CDR3 DNA reads TGCAGTGCCCAGGACAGGTCCACGCAGTATTTT. The encoded protein is CSAQDRSTQYF.

This clone was counted a few times. The chain couples TRBV2 to TRBJ1-2, with D possibly being TRBD1 (5 bases). This CDR3 has 14 amino acids. The germline V gene has CDR1 SNHLY and CDR2 FYNNEI. The germline V and J ends were trimmed by 6 bases and 8 bases, with 19 bases remaining between them. The CDR3 here is CASSLDRAGRGYTF. The CDR3 DNA reads as TGTGCCAGCAGCCTTGACCGGGCAGGGAGGGGCTACACCTTC.

The rearrangement uses TRBV5-1 and TRBJ2-7, with 9 nucleotides matching TRBD1. Germline lookup yields CDR1 SGHRS and CDR2 YFSETQ. V lost 3 bases, J lost 3 bases, and 10 bases stayed unmatched. The length of the CDR3 is 16 residues. CDR3 sequence: CASSWEVTGGNYEQYF. CDR3 DNA sequence: TGCGCCAGCAGCTGGGAAGTGACAGGGGGTAACTACGAGCAGTACTTC.

J is TRBJ2-3 and V is TRBV5-1, with 12 nucleotides matching TRBD2. Trimming removed 2 bases from V and 2 bases from J; junction bases left unmatched: 3. Germline CDR1 reads SGHRS; CDR2 reads YFSETQ. The CDR3 extends over 16 amino acids. The DNA of the CDR3 is TGCGCCAGCAGCTTCTCTAGCGGGGGGGACACAGATACGCAGTATTTT. Translated: CASSFSSGGDTDTQYF.

The chain recombines TRBV7-3 with TRBJ2-1, with a possible D match to TRBD2 (5 bases). Trimming stripped 1 base from V and 0 bases from J, with 13 bases between. There are 17 residues in the CDR3. Per germline, CDR1 SGHTA and CDR2 FQGTGA. CDR3 coding DNA: TGTGCCAGCAGCTTAAGGGCCCCGGGGAGCTCCTACAATGAGCAGTTCTTC. Translated: CASSLRAPGSSYNEQFF.

J is TRBJ2-4 and V is TRBV2; D is possibly TRBD1 (5 bases). Germline V lookup: CDR1 SNHLY, CDR2 FYNNEI. CDR3 size: 14 residues. V dropped 6 bases and J dropped 8 bases, with 17 bases sitting between them. The CDR3 region is CASSFDTLGDIQYF. The CDR3 DNA follows: TGTGCCAGCAGCTTCGACACCCTAGGGGACATTCAGTACTTC.

V gene TRBV7-2 combines with J gene TRBJ1-5; the match to TRBD1 covers 7 bases. V lost 5 bases and J lost 0; bases outside the gene matches: 4. This CDR3 comprises 15 residues. Per the germline V gene, CDR1 is SGHTA and CDR2 is FQGNSA. The CDR3 sequence is CASSPGQLSNQPQHF. The CDR3 region has the DNA TGTGCCAGCAGCCCGGGACAGCTTAGCAATCAGCCCCAGCATTTT.

This chain joins TRBV4-2 and TRBJ1-1; D gene unclear. CDR3 length: 11 residues. V gave up 5 bases and J gave up 8 bases, with 9 bases separating them. Germline values: CDR1 LGHNA, CDR2 YNFKEQ. The CDR3 bases are TGTGCCAGCAGCGGGGAGGCCGAAGCTTTCTTT. It encodes CASSGEAEAFF.

This chain joins TRBV6-5 and TRBJ2-7; 7 bases are shared with TRBD2. This CDR3 has 15 amino acids. Germline assignment: CDR1 MNHEY and CDR2 SVGAGI. J gave up 3 bases and V 7 bases, and 12 bases lay outside the gene matches. The CDR3 reads CASTSGLRPLYEQYF. The CDR3 coding sequence is TGTGCCAGCACTAGCGGACTACGCCCTCTCTACGAGCAGTACTTC.

The V gene is TRBV2, the J gene TRBJ2-7, with 7 bases fitting TRBD2. CDR3 length: 14 residues. CDR1 is SNHLY and CDR2 is FYNNEI in the germline V gene. With V trimmed by 10 bases and J by 0 bases, 9 bases remained unmatched. The CDR3 DNA follows: TGTGCCACCGCTTCGCGGGGGTCCTCCTACGAGCAGTACTTC. Residues: CATASRGSSYEQYF.

The V call is TRBV19, the J call TRBJ1-3, with 7 bases identical to TRBD1. The CDR3 consists of 15 residues. V trimming: 5 bases; J trimming: 0 bases; junction bases outside the gene matches: 4. The germline CDR1 and CDR2 sequences are LNHDA and SQIVND (reference sequence). In DNA form, the CDR3 reads TGTGCCAGTAGTGGGACAGATCTCTCTGGAAACACCATATATTTT. Translated, it gives CASSGTDLSGNTIYF.